One sample yielded the 8 T cell receptor beta chains listed below, sequenced in a study of technical replicates of blood from a few donors. Assay: immunoSEQ multiplex PCR; the TCRdb copy retains only in-frame clones and omits some. This table holds roughly 90,000 clones, 85% to 95% found once. Sequenced input: T cells isolated from PBMCs. The receptor set was obtained from a human donor in good health.

V usage is TRBV11-2 and J usage is TRBJ1-4, with D possibly being TRBD1 (5 bases). Between the trimmed V and J ends, which lost 3 bases and 8 bases, there was a span of 19 bases. This CDR3 region has 16 residues. Germline lookup yields CDR1 SGHAT and CDR2 FQNNGV. The chain's CDR3 is CASSFQWGTGREKLFF. Here the CDR3 DNA reads TGTGCCAGCAGCTTTCAATGGGGCACAGGCAGAGAAAAACTGTTTTTT.

This clone was counted a few times. V and J are TRBV19 and TRBJ1-1; 7 bases align to TRBD1. Germline values: CDR1 LNHDA, CDR2 SQIVND (reference sequence). This CDR3 has 14 residues. Trimming cost V 6 bases and J 0 bases; bases outside gene matches: 4. CDR3 amino acids: CASRRTGMNTEAFF. CDR3 coding DNA: TGTGCCAGTAGAAGGACAGGAATGAACACTGAAGCTTTCTTT.

The gene calls are TRBV6-5 and TRBJ1-1, with D uncertain. The germline V and J ends were trimmed by 1 base and 6 bases, with 9 bases remaining between them. CDR3 size: 13 residues. Per the germline V gene, CDR1 is MNHEY and CDR2 is SVGAGI. CDR3 coding DNA: TGTGCCAGCAGTTACTTTGACGGGGCTGAAGCTTTCTTT. Protein product: CASSYFDGAEAFF.

This clone has only one observation. V usage is TRBV5-6 and J usage is TRBJ2-3; 8 bases are a match to TRBD1. This CDR3 has 14 amino acids. The V gene's germline CDR1 is SGHDT and CDR2 YYEEEE. Germline trimming cut 4 bases from V and 4 bases from J; bases unmatched to any gene: 5. The CDR3 DNA reads TGTGCCAGCAGCCCGACAGGGGAGCCAGATACGCAGTATTTT. Protein product: CASSPTGEPDTQYF.

CDR3: CASSLGYQNQPQHF. The CDR3 DNA reads TGTGCCAGTAGTCTCGGGTACCAAAATCAGCCCCAGCATTTT. V is TRBV19 and J is TRBJ1-5; no clear D gene. Trimming stripped 5 bases from V and 4 bases from J, with 12 bases between. Germline assignment: CDR1 LNHDA and CDR2 SQIVND (reference sequence). The CDR3 has 14 residues.

The chain recombines TRBV25-1 with TRBJ2-7; 9 bases map to TRBD2. Germline assignment: CDR1 MGHDK and CDR2 SYGVNS. Losses at the gene ends were 3 bases for V and 5 bases for J; bases not matched to a gene: 5. The CDR3 spans 14 residues. Here the CDR3 reads CASSDLAGSDEQYF. As DNA, the CDR3 is TGTGCCAGCAGTGACCTAGCGGGAAGCGACGAGCAGTACTTC.

The genes are TRBV6-5 and TRBJ2-7; 7 bases match TRBD2. CDR3 length equals 13 residues. The V segment lost 8 bases and the J segment 2 bases; nucleotides outside the gene matches: 6. From germline, CDR1 is MNHEY and CDR2 SVGAGI. DNA of the CDR3: TGTGCCAGCGAGGAGCGGGGCACCTACGAGCAGTACTTC. The encoded protein is CASEERGTYEQYF.

This sequence joins TRBV5-4 and TRBJ1-1, with a weak D call TRBD1 (5 bases). The CDR3 covers 13 residues. The germline CDR1 and CDR2 sequences are SGHNT and YYREEE (reference sequence). V was cut by 4 bases and J by 1 base, with 8 bases left in between. CDR3 sequence: CASSRDRNTEAFF. The CDR3 nucleotides are TGTGCCAGCAGCCGTGACAGGAACACTGAAGCTTTCTTT.